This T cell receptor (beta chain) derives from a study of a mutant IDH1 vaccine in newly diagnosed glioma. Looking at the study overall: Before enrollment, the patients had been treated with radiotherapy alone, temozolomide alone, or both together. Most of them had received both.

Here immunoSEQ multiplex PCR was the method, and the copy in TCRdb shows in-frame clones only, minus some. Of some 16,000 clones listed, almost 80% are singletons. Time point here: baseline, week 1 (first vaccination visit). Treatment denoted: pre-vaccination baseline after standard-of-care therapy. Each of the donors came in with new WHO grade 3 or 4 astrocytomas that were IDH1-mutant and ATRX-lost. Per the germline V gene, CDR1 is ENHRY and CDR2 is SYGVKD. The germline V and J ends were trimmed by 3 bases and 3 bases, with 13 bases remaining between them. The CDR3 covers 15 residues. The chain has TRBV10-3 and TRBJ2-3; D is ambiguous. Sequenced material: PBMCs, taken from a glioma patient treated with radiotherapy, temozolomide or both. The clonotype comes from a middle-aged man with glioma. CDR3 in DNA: TGTGCCATCAGTGAAGCGCGGATAAGGACAGATACGCAGTATTTT. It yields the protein CAISEARIRTDTQYF.